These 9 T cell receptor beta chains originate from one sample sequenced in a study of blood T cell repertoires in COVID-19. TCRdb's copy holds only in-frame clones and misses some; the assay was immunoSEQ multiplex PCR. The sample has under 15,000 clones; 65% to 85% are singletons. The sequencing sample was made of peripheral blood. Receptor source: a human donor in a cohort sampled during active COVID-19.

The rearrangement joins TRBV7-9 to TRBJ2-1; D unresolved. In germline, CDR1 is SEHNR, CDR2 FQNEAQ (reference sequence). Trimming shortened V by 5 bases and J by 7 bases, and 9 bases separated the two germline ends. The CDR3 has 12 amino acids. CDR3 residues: CASSTLRNEQFF. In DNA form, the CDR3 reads TGTGCCAGCAGCACCTTGCGGAATGAGCAGTTCTTC.

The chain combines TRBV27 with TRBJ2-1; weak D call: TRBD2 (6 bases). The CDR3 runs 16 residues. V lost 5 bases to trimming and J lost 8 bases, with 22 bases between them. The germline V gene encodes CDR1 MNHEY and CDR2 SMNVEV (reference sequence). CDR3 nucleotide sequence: TGTGCCAGCAGTCCCTCCGGTGGCTCTGGGAGGTATGAGCAGTTCTTC. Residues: CASSPSGGSGRYEQFF.

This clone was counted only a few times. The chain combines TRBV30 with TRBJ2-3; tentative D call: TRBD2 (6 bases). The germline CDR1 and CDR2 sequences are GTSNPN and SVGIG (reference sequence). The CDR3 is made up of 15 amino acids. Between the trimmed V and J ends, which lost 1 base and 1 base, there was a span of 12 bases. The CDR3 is CAWSAGTPGTDTQYF. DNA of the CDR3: TGTGCCTGGAGTGCCGGGACTCCCGGCACAGATACGCAGTATTTT.

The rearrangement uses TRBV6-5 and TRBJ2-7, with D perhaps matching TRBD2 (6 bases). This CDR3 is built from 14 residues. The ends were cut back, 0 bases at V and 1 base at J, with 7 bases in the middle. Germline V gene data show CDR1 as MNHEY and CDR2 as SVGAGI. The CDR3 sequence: CASSYSEGSYEQYF. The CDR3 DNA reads TGTGCCAGCAGTTACTCGGAGGGATCCTACGAGCAGTACTTC.

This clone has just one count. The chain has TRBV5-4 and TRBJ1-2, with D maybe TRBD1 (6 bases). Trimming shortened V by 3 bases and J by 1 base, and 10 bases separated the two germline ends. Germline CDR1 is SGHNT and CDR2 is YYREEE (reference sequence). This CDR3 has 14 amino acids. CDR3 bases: TGTGCCAGCAGCTGGCTGGACAGTAACTATGGCTACACCTTC. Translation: CASSWLDSNYGYTF.

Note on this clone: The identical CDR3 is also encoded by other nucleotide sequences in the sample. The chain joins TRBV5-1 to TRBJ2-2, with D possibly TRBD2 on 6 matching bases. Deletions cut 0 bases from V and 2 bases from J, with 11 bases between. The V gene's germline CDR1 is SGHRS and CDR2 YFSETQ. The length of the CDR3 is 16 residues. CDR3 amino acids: CASSLGLAANTGELFF. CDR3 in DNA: TGCGCCAGCAGCTTGGGTTTAGCGGCCAACACCGGGGAGCTGTTTTTT.

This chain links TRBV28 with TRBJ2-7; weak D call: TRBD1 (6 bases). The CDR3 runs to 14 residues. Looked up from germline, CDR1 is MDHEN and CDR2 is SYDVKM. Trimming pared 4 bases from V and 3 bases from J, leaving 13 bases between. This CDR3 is CASSSDSWGYEQYF. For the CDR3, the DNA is TGTGCCAGCAGTTCGGACAGTTGGGGCTACGAGCAGTACTTC.

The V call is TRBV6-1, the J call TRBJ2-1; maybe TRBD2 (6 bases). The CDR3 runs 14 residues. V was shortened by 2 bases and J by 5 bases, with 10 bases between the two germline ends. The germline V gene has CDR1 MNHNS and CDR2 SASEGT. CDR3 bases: TGTGCCAGCAGTGAATGGGTAGCGGACAATGAGCAGTTCTTC. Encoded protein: CASSEWVADNEQFF.

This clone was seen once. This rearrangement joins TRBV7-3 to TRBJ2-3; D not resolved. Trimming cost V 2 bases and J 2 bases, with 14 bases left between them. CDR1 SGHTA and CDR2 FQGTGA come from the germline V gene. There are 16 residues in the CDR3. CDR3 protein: CASSLGPPQYTDTQYF. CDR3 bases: TGTGCCAGCAGCTTAGGGCCCCCTCAATACACAGATACGCAGTATTTT.